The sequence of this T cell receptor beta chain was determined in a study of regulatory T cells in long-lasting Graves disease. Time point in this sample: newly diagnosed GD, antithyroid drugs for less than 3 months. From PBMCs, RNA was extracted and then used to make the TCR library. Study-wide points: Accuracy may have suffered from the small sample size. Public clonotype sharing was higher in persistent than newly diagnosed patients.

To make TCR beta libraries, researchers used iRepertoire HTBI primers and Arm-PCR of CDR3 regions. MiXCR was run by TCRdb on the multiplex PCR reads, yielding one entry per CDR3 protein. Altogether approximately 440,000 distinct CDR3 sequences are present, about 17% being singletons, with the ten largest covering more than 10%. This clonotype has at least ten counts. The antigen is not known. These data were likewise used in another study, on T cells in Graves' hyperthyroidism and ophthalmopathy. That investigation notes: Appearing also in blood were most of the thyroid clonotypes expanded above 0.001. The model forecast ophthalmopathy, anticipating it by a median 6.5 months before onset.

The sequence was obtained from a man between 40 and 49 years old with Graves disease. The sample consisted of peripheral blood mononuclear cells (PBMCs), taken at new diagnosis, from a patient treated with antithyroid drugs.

This CDR3 is CASSSGRLAGGETQYF. The CDR3 DNA is TGTGCCAGTAGTTCAGGGCGACTAGCGGGAGGGGAGACCCAGTACTTC. This chain connects TRBV19 to TRBJ2-5; TRBD2 aligns across 14 bases. After removal of 5 bases from V and 5 bases from J, the junction contained 7 bases not matched to a gene. Germline values: CDR1 LNHDA, CDR2 SQIVND (reference sequence). CDR3 size: 16 residues.